The rows below give T cell receptor beta chains drawn from one sample of a study of shared clonotypes between healthy human individuals. Profiling relied on immunoSEQ multiplex PCR, and the TCRdb table lists in-frame clones only, not all of them. The sample has fewer than 3 million clones, approximately 90% seen once; the top ten hold 0.37%. The sequenced sample consisted of naive CD4+ T cells from PBMCs. The receptors come from a man younger than 35 in good health. Some clones in this sample may be carry-over from other donors' samples. Both conserved end residues are part of each CDR3. A D gene is named only where the DNA matches it firmly. Rows give clone size only sometimes, using once, few, many, or a class for an expanded clone.

size: NA
D: NA
V: TRBV5-1
J: TRBJ2-7
DNA: TGCGCCAGCAGCTTCGCTCACCGGTCGGACGAGCAGTACTTC
CDR3: CASSFAHRSDEQYF

size: NA
D: TRBD1
V: TRBV5-3
J: TRBJ1-5
DNA: TGTGCCAGAACACTCGACAGGGGGAAGCTCAATCAGCCCCAGCATTTT
CDR3: CARTLDRGKLNQPQHF

size: NA
D: NA
V: TRBV5-5
J: TRBJ2-2
DNA: TGTGCCAGCAGCTTGGCCTTTCCCAGCGGAGGCGCCGGGGAGCTGTTTTTT
CDR3: CASSLAFPSGGAGELFF

size: NA
D: NA
V: TRBV27
J: TRBJ2-6
DNA: TGTGCCAGCAGCCCCTCCGGGAGTGGGGCCAACGTCCTGACTTTC
CDR3: CASSPSGSGANVLTF

size: once
D: NA
V: TRBV5-5
J: TRBJ1-2
DNA: TGTGCCAGCAGCACGGCAGAGGGGAGGGGCTACACCTTC
CDR3: CASSTAEGRGYTF

size: NA
D: TRBD1
V: TRBV7-8
J: TRBJ2-1
DNA: TGTGCCAGCAGCACCGACAGGGGAAACTACAATGAGCAGTTCTTC
CDR3: CASSTDRGNYNEQFF

size: few
D: NA
V: TRBV28
J: TRBJ1-4
DNA: TGTGCCAGCAGAGAGGTTAATGAAAAACTGTTTTTT
CDR3: CASREVNEKLFF

size: NA
D: TRBD2
V: TRBV15
J: TRBJ2-1
DNA: TGTGCCACCAGCAGAGATCCTACGTTCGGACTAGCGGGGACCAATGAGCAGTTCTTC
CDR3: CATSRDPTFGLAGTNEQFF

size: NA
D: NA
V: TRBV28
J: TRBJ2-1
DNA: TGTGCCAGCAACCTCCGAAATGAGCAGTTCTTC
CDR3: CASNLRNEQFF

size: NA
D: NA
V: TRBV28
J: TRBJ1-2
DNA: TGTGCCAGCAGTTTGGGGTTTACGGGATACTATGGCTACACCTTC
CDR3: CASSLGFTGYYGYTF

size: NA
D: NA
V: TRBV7-9
J: TRBJ2-2
DNA: TGTGCCACCACCCCCAGGGGCGAGAGCACCGGGGAGCTGTTTTTT
CDR3: CATTPRGESTGELFF

size: NA
D: NA
V: TRBV6-1
J: TRBJ2-4
DNA: TGTGCCAGCAGTGAGGCGATAGCCAAAAACATTCAGTACTTC
CDR3: CASSEAIAKNIQYF

size: NA
D: NA
V: TRBV6-4
J: TRBJ1-1
DNA: TGTGCCAGCAGTACTACCATGAACACTGAAGCTTTCTTT
CDR3: CASSTTMNTEAFF

size: few
D: TRBD1
V: TRBV27
J: TRBJ2-3
DNA: TGTGCCAGCAGTTTAAGGACAGGGTCAGGGTGGGATACGCAGTATTTT
CDR3: CASSLRTGSGWDTQYF

size: NA
D: TRBD2
V: TRBV29-1
J: TRBJ2-5
DNA: TGCAGCGTTGAGGTGGGACTAGCGGGAGCCTGGGAGACCCAGTACTTC
CDR3: CSVEVGLAGAWETQYF

size: NA
D: TRBD2
V: TRBV7-3
J: TRBJ2-4
DNA: TGTGCCAGCAGCGCGGGAGGGAACATTCAGTACTTC
CDR3: CASSAGGNIQYF

size: NA
D: NA
V: TRBV7-9
J: TRBJ2-3
DNA: TGTGCCAGCAGCCTTGGTAGCGGCACAGATACGCAGTATTTT
CDR3: CASSLGSGTDTQYF

size: NA
D: NA
V: TRBV6-1
J: TRBJ1-1
DNA: TGTGCCAGCAGACTCATCGGGAACACTGAAGCTTTCTTT
CDR3: CASRLIGNTEAFF

size: NA
D: NA
V: TRBV5-1
J: TRBJ1-1
DNA: TGCGCCAGCAGCACTTCACAGGGCCGAGCTTTCTTT
CDR3: CASSTSQGRAFF

size: NA
D: NA
V: TRBV28
J: TRBJ1-1
DNA: TGTGCGACCCGCGTAGGGGGAGACCTCATTATGAACACTGAAGCTTTCTTT
CDR3: CATRVGGDLIMNTEAFF

size: NA
D: TRBD1
V: TRBV14
J: TRBJ2-7
DNA: TGTGCCAGCAGCTGGACAGGGACCCTCGGGGAGCAGTACTTC
CDR3: CASSWTGTLGEQYF

size: NA
D: NA
V: TRBV5-1
J: TRBJ2-6
DNA: TGCGCCAGCAGCTTGGCCGAAGGGGCCAACGTCCTGACTTTC
CDR3: CASSLAEGANVLTF

size: NA
D: NA
V: TRBV5-4
J: TRBJ2-2
DNA: TGTGCCAGCGATCGGGGCGGGAACACCGGGGAGCTGTTTTTT
CDR3: CASDRGGNTGELFF

size: NA
D: TRBD2
V: TRBV9
J: TRBJ2-1
DNA: TGTGCCAGCAGCCCATCGGGACTAGCGGGGCAAAATGAGCAGTTCTTC
CDR3: CASSPSGLAGQNEQFF

size: NA
D: NA
V: TRBV6-1
J: TRBJ2-3
DNA: TGTGCCTGGGGGAGTACGGGGGCAGATACGCAGTATTTT
CDR3: CAWGSTGADTQYF

size: NA
D: NA
V: TRBV5-6
J: TRBJ2-4
DNA: TGTGCCAGCAGCCGGGGGCAAAACATTCAGTACTTC
CDR3: CASSRGQNIQYF

size: once
D: TRBD1
V: TRBV7-9
J: TRBJ2-7
DNA: TGTGCCAGCAGCAAAGGGACAGACCTCTACGAGCAGTACTTC
CDR3: CASSKGTDLYEQYF

size: once
D: NA
V: TRBV7-9
J: TRBJ2-2
DNA: TGTGCCAGCACCAACCAGGTCCCCGGGGAGCTGTTTTTT
CDR3: CASTNQVPGELFF

size: once
D: TRBD2
V: TRBV2
J: TRBJ2-2
DNA: TGTGCCAGCAAGCTAGCGGGAGTTCACACCGGGGAGCTGTTTTTT
CDR3: CASKLAGVHTGELFF

size: few
D: NA
V: TRBV5-1
J: TRBJ1-1
DNA: TGCGCCAGCAGCTTGCAGCTGAACACTGAAGCTTTCTTT
CDR3: CASSLQLNTEAFF

size: NA
D: NA
V: TRBV7-9
J: TRBJ1-3
DNA: TGTGCCAGCAGCCGGGGGGGCTGCTCTGGAAACACCATATATTTT
CDR3: CASSRGGCSGNTIYF

size: once
D: NA
V: TRBV9
J: TRBJ2-2
DNA: TGTGCCAGCAGCCCCTCGTGGGGAGGCCGCACCGGGGAGCTGTTTTTT
CDR3: CASSPSWGGRTGELFF

size: NA
D: NA
V: TRBV4-1
J: TRBJ2-7
DNA: TGCGCCAGCAGCCTCGCCCATTCTGGGGTCTACGAGCAGTACTTC
CDR3: CASSLAHSGVYEQYF

size: NA
D: NA
V: TRBV6-1
J: TRBJ2-7
DNA: TGTGCCAGCAGATTCTCAGGGACCCTATACGAGCAGTACTTC
CDR3: CASRFSGTLYEQYF

size: NA
D: TRBD1
V: TRBV7-9
J: TRBJ2-3
DNA: TGTGCCAGCACTCCCGGGACAGGGTCATGGGATACGCAGTATTTT
CDR3: CASTPGTGSWDTQYF

size: NA
D: NA
V: TRBV19
J: TRBJ2-1
DNA: TGTGCCAGTAGTGTTTATCCCTTGGGGCGGTTCTCCTACAATGAGCAGTTCTTC
CDR3: CASSVYPLGRFSYNEQFF